Below are 19 T cell receptor beta chains sequenced from a single sample in a study of human T cells and chemical hapten exposure. Specified time point: patch test 2, 6 weeks after DPC sensitization. Treatment of the sample: therapeutic diphenylcyclopropenone sensitization with weekly scalp DPC. One entry per CDR3 protein results from TCRdb running MiXCR on the RACE reads. The repertoire consists of about 73,000 distinct CDR3 sequences, with 7.5% to 9.5% occurring once and the leading ten covering around 3%. The material was whole blood, obtained in connection with sensitization to the hapten diphenylcyclopropenone (DPC). The receptors stem from a woman in her forties or fifties with alopecia areata. Some clones in this sample may be carry-over from other donors' samples.

This clonotype appeared many times. V and J are TRBV20-1 and TRBJ2-4; 12 bases fit TRBD2. The CDR3 covers 17 residues. Unmatched junction bases numbered 11, after V lost 0 bases and J lost 8 bases. Germline CDR1 is DFQATT and CDR2 is SNEGSKA (reference sequence). CDR3 DNA: TGCAGTGCTAGAGAGGGGGCTAGCGGGGGGGCCTTCCACATTCAGTACTTC. Amino acids: CSAREGASGGAFHIQYF.

This clonotype showed up just a few times. The CDR3 DNA follows: TGTGCCAGCAGTGAGTCCAGTGCGAACACCGGGGAGCTGTTTTTT. Amino acids: CASSESSANTGELFF. V gene TRBV2 combines with J gene TRBJ2-2, with D uncertain. The CDR3 is 15 amino acids. Trimming shortened V by 3 bases and J by 0 bases, and 8 bases separated the two germline ends. CDR1 and CDR2 from the germline V gene are SNHLY and FYNNEI.

This clonotype was counted only a few times. The chain couples TRBV29-1 to TRBJ1-5, with D uncertain. V was clipped by 4 bases and J by 5 bases, with 12 bases between them. This CDR3 is 13 amino acids long. Germline V gene data show CDR1 as SQVTM and CDR2 as ANQGSEA. The CDR3 nucleotides are TGCAGCGTTGGGTTGGGTTGGGATCAGCCCCAGCATTTT. This translates into CSVGLGWDQPQHF. Full variable domain (outside the CDR3, taken from reference TRBV29-1 and TRBJ1-5): SAVISQKPSRDICQRGTSLTIQCQVDSQVTMMFWYRQQPGQSLTLIATANQGSEATYESGFVIDKFPISRPNLTFSTLTVSNMSPEDSSIYLCSVGLGWDQPQHFGDGTRLSIL.

Ten or more counts support this clonotype. The rearrangement uses TRBV6-1 and TRBJ1-5, with 8 nucleotides matching TRBD1. V was clipped by 2 bases and J by 2 bases; unmatched bases: 11. The CDR3 loop spans 18 amino acids. CDR1 is MNHNS and CDR2 is SASEGT in the germline V gene. The CDR3, as DNA: TGTGCCAGCAGTGAACTCGGTGGCAGGGGGCCGGGCAATCAGCCCCAGCATTTT. Translation: CASSELGGRGPGNQPQHF.

This clonotype turned up a few times. The J gene is TRBJ2-7, the V gene TRBV4-3; D might be TRBD2 (5 bases). The germline V and J ends were trimmed by 0 bases and 2 bases, with 8 bases remaining between them. The germline CDR1 and CDR2 sequences are LGHNA and YSLEER. This CDR3 has 14 residues. The CDR3 spells CASSQENGAYEQYF. In DNA form, the CDR3 reads TGCGCCAGCAGCCAAGAGAACGGGGCCTACGAGCAGTACTTC.

This clonotype was seen a few times. The V gene is TRBV4-1, the J gene TRBJ2-1; 7 bases align to TRBD2. Per the germline V gene, CDR1 is MGHRA and CDR2 is YSYEKL. V shed 0 bases, J shed 2 bases, and the junction held 4 bases outside the gene matches. The length of the CDR3 is 16 residues. The CDR3 bases are TGCGCCAGCAGCCAAGAAGACCTAGCGGCCTACAATGAGCAGTTCTTC. Translated: CASSQEDLAAYNEQFF.

Only a few counts were recorded for this clonotype. The chain joins TRBV27 to TRBJ2-1, with 10 bases matching TRBD2. Losses at the gene ends were 5 bases for V and 2 bases for J; bases not matched to a gene: 3. Germline CDR1 is MNHEY and CDR2 is SMNVEV (reference sequence). The length of the CDR3 is 15 residues. This CDR3 is CASSPSGGPYNEQFF. In DNA, the CDR3 is TGTGCCAGCAGTCCTAGCGGGGGACCCTACAATGAGCAGTTCTTC.

J is TRBJ2-7 and V is TRBV9; the D gene is possibly TRBD1 (6 bases). The CDR3 is 14 residues long. Per germline, CDR1 SGDLS and CDR2 YYNGEE. V was cut by 4 bases and J by 0 bases, with 11 bases left in between. The CDR3 bases are TGTGCCAGCAGCAAAGGGGGATCCTCCTACGAGCAGTACTTC. This sequence encodes CASSKGGSSYEQYF.

The sample holds a few counts of this clonotype. The chain links TRBV30 to TRBJ1-1; D may be TRBD1 (5 bases). Trimming cost V 0 bases and J 1 base, with 15 bases left between them. Per germline, CDR1 GTSNPN and CDR2 SVGIG (reference sequence). This CDR3 contains 16 residues. The CDR3 protein is CAWSVWGVRTNTEAFF. The DNA for the CDR3 is TGTGCCTGGAGTGTTTGGGGGGTTAGGACGAACACTGAAGCTTTCTTT.

Only a few counts were recorded for this clonotype. This chain uses TRBV24-1 with TRBJ2-1; 8 bases align to TRBD2. The CDR3 is 14 residues long. The J segment lost 6 bases and the V segment lost 5 bases, leaving 5 bases of the junction unmatched. Germline lookup yields CDR1 KGHDR and CDR2 SFDVKD. The CDR3 sequence is CATSATAGVNEQFF. Here the CDR3 DNA reads TGTGCCACCAGTGCTACAGCGGGAGTCAATGAGCAGTTCTTC.

V gene TRBV5-1 combines with J gene TRBJ2-7; 8 bases line up with TRBD1. V lost 4 bases to trimming and J lost 2 bases; unmatched junction nucleotides: 5. This CDR3 spans 14 amino acids. Looked up from germline, CDR1 is SGHRS and CDR2 is YFSETQ. The CDR3 DNA reads TGCGCCAGCAGCGGCGGACAGGGAACCTACGAGCAGTACTTC. Translation gives CASSGGQGTYEQYF.

This clonotype has at least ten counts. The rearrangement joins TRBV14 to TRBJ1-5; no clear D gene. This CDR3 spans 13 amino acids. V dropped 4 bases and J dropped 6 bases, with 10 bases sitting between them. Germline-derived CDR1 and CDR2 are SGHDN and FVKESK. CDR3 protein: CASSPGDIQPQHF. CDR3 bases: TGTGCCAGCAGCCCCGGAGATATTCAGCCCCAGCATTTT.

In this sample, this clonotype turned up a few times. This chain links TRBV2 with TRBJ1-6, with D possibly TRBD1 on 6 matching bases. Trimming took off 4 bases at V and 7 bases at J, with 11 bases between the two ends. The CDR3 runs to 14 residues. Per germline, CDR1 SNHLY and CDR2 FYNNEI. For the CDR3, the DNA is TGTGCCAGCAGTGTTGGGGACATGAATTCACCCCTCCACTTT. This gives the protein CASSVGDMNSPLHF.

V and J are TRBV19 and TRBJ2-2, with 9 bases lining up with TRBD1. Germline trimming cut 5 bases from V and 6 bases from J; bases unmatched to any gene: 7. The CDR3 runs 15 residues. CDR1 LNHDA and CDR2 SQIVND come from the germline V gene (reference sequence). As DNA, the CDR3 is TGTGCCAGTAGTTTGGGACAGGGTGATGCCGGGGAGCTGTTTTTT. Protein sequence: CASSLGQGDAGELFF.

The rearrangement joins TRBV29-1 to TRBJ2-1; 9 positions agree with TRBD2. The CDR3 has 13 amino acids. The V gene end was trimmed by 4 bases and the J gene end by 12 bases; junction bases not matched to a gene: 10. Germline lookup yields CDR1 SQVTM and CDR2 ANQGSEA. DNA of the CDR3: TGCAGCGTTGTGGCTAGCGGGAAGGGGGGGCAGTTCTTC. Encoded protein: CSVVASGKGGQFF.

This clonotype was recorded many times. The chain employs TRBV5-1 and TRBJ1-3, with 9 bases identical to TRBD1. From germline, CDR1 is SGHRS and CDR2 YFSETQ. This CDR3 has 18 residues. Unmatched junction bases numbered 12, after V lost 5 bases and J lost 0 bases. CDR3 region: CASSRIPGQGTSGNTIYF. The DNA of the CDR3 is TGCGCCAGCAGTCGAATTCCGGGACAGGGAACCTCTGGAAACACCATATATTTT. The entire variable domain, with the rest obtained from reference TRBV5-1 and TRBJ1-3, is as follows: KAGVTQTPRYLIKTRGQQVTLSCSPISGHRSVSWYQQTPGQGLQFLFEYFSETQRNKGNFPGRFSGRQFSNSRSEMNVSTLELGDSALYLCASSRIPGQGTSGNTIYFGEGSWLTVV.

The chain carries TRBV29-1 and TRBJ2-3; maybe TRBD2 (7 bases). This CDR3 has 13 amino acids. Germline lookup yields CDR1 SQVTM and CDR2 ANQGSEA. The V end was cut by 5 bases, the J end by 5 bases, with 14 bases between. This CDR3 reads CSVTGGHLDTQYF. In nucleotides, the CDR3 is TGCAGCGTTACCGGGGGGCACCTAGATACGCAGTATTTT.

This clonotype occurred many times. The rearrangement links TRBV19 to TRBJ1-2, with D maybe TRBD1 (5 bases). Germline assignment: CDR1 LNHDA and CDR2 SQIVND (reference sequence). The CDR3 runs 15 residues. The V end was cut by 1 base, the J end by 2 bases, with 11 bases between. CDR3 bases: TGTGCCAGTAGTATAGTTGGGGCTGCGAACTATGGCTACACCTTC. This gives the protein CASSIVGAANYGYTF.

This clonotype has just a few counts. The chain employs TRBV9 and TRBJ2-6; the D is unclear. Trimming left V 0 bases short and J 3 bases short, with 7 bases between. The CDR3 has 15 amino acids. Germline V gene lookup returns CDR1 SGDLS and CDR2 YYNGEE. Written as DNA, the CDR3 is TGTGCCAGCAGCGTAGAGGGCTTTGGGGCCAACGTCCTGACTTTC. Translation: CASSVEGFGANVLTF.